This TCR beta chain is from a study of technical replicates of blood from several donors. Clones were sequenced by immunoSEQ multiplex PCR, and TCRdb holds only the in-frame ones, with some missing. The sample has tens of thousands of clones, around 97% seen once. Looked up from germline, CDR1 is MRHNA and CDR2 is SNTAGT. The V and J ends lost 4 bases and 0 bases respectively, with 17 bases between them. The CDR3 loop spans 17 amino acids. V and J are TRBV6-4 and TRBJ2-3, with D perhaps matching TRBD2 (5 bases). Material for sequencing was T cells isolated from PBMCs. The clonotype comes from a human donor in good health. The CDR3 here is CASSAGWTGDSTDTQYF. The CDR3 DNA reads as TGTGCCAGCAGTGCTGGTTGGACTGGAGATAGCACAGATACGCAGTATTTT.